This T cell receptor (beta chain) emerged from a study of shared clonotypes between healthy human individuals. V was trimmed by 2 bases and J by 4 bases, leaving 16 bases between them. CDR1 and CDR2 from the germline V gene are SGHRS and YFSETQ. This CDR3 comprises 16 residues. Overall study results and limits: Genetic and exposure-history diversity was limited by the small donor number. As a rule, naive subsets had a larger estimated richness than memory subsets. Rarefaction showed that sequencing of sorted subsets was incomplete (despite large depth). Donor clonotype sharing was expected to depend on sequencing depth.

CD45RO-negative CD8 cells positively selected for CCR7 made up the naive population, which excluded terminally differentiated effector memory CD45RA+ cells. The repertoire was sequenced with immunoSEQ multiplex PCR; TCRdb's copy has only in-frame clones and lacks some. The sample shows about 750,000 clones, around 93% of them seen only once. Concerning this clone: Its specificity is not known.

The source of this sequence is a man aged 25 to 45 in good health. The chain couples TRBV5-1 to TRBJ2-1, with a weak D call TRBD2 (6 bases). The specimen was naive CD8+ T cells sorted from blood. CDR3 DNA sequence: TGCGCCAGCAGCTTTGGTTTAGGGACTTTATACAATGAGCAGTTCTTC. This gives the protein CASSFGLGTLYNEQFF.